The clone carrying this TCR beta chain has more than one count but fewer than ten. Its antigen is not known. The data derive from a study of identical twins. Whole-study findings and limits: Findings came from cross-sectional statistics, without long-term follow-up of donors. For cord blood, abundant beta clonotypes had fewer insertions, unlike memory repertoires, which showed none.

The length of the CDR3 is 17 residues. Trimming at V came to 8 bases and at J to 3 bases, leaving 16 bases not matched to a gene. Per the germline V gene, CDR1 is MNHEY and CDR2 is SVGEGT. TCRdb re-analysed the 5' RACE reads in MiXCR, keeping a single row per CDR3 protein. The sample consists of around 670,000 distinct CDR3 sequences, over 5% of them appearing once. The V gene is TRBV6-2 or TRBV6-3, the J gene TRBJ2-7, with 10 bases that match TRBD1. This TCR was recovered from a man between 18 and 29 years old in good health. The sequenced sample was naive T cells sorted from blood. This CDR3 is CASDKRGTGEPYYEQYF. CDR3 bases: TGTGCCAGCGACAAAAGGGGGACAGGGGAACCCTACTACGAGCAGTACTTC.